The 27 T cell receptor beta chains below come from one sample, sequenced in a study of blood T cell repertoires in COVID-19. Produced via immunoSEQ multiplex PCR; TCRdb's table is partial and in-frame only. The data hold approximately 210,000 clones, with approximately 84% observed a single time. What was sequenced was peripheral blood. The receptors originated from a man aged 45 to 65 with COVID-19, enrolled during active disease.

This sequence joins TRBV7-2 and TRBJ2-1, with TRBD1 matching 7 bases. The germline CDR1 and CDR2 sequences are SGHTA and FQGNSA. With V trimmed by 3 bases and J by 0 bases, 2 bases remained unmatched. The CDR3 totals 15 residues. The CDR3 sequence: CASSFRDSSYNEQFF. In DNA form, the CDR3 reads TGTGCCAGCAGCTTCCGGGACAGCTCCTACAATGAGCAGTTCTTC.

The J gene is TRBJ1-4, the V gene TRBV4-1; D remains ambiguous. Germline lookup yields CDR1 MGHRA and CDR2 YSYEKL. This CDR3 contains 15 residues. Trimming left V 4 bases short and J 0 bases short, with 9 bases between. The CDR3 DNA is TGCGCCAGCAGCCCTCTTTTTGCAACTAATGAAAAACTGTTTTTT. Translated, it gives CASSPLFATNEKLFF.

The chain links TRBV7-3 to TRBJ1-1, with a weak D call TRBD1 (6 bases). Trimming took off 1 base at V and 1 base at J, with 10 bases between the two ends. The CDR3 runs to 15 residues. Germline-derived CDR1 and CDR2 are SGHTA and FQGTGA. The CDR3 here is CASSLMEQGNTEAFF. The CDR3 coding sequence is TGTGCCAGCAGCTTAATGGAACAGGGGAACACTGAAGCTTTCTTT.

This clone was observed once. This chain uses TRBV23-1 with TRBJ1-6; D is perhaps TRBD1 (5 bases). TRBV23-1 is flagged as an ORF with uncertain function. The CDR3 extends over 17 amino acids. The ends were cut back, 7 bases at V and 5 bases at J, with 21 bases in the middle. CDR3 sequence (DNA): TGCGCCAGCAATCGCACCTGGGACTCCACCAATAATTCACCCCTCCACTTT. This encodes CASNRTWDSTNNSPLHF.

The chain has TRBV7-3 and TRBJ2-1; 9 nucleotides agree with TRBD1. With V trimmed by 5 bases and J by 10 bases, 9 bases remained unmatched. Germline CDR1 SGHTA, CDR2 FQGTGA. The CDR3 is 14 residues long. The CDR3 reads CASSPTGTGTEQFF. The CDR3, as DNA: TGTGCCAGCAGCCCTACCGGGACAGGGACCGAGCAGTTCTTC.

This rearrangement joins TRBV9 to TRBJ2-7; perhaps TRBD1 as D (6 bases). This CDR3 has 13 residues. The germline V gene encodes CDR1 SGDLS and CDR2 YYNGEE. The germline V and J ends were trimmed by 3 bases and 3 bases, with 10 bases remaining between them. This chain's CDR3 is CASSATGVYEQYF. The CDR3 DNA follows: TGTGCCAGCAGCGCGACAGGTGTCTACGAGCAGTACTTC.

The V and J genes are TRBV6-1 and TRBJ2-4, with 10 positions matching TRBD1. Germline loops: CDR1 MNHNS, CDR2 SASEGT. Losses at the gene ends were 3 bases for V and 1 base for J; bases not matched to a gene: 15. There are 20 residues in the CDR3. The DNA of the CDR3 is TGTGCCAGCAGTGACCCCGGGACAGGGGCTTTACGGTTGGCCAAAAACATTCAGTACTTC. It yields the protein CASSDPGTGALRLAKNIQYF.

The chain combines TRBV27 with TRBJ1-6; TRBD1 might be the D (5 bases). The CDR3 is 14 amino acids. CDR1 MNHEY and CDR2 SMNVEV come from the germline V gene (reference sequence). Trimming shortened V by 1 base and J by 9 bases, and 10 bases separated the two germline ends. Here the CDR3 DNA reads TGTGCCAGCAGTTTATGGGGGGTTAGTTCACCCCTCCACTTT. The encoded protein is CASSLWGVSSPLHF.

The CDR3 coding sequence is TGTGCCACCAGCAGAGATTTAACGGCAACTAATGAAAAACTGTTTTTT. This gives the protein CATSRDLTATNEKLFF. The V gene is TRBV15, the J gene TRBJ1-4; unclear D gene. Deletions cut 0 bases from V and 0 bases from J, with 8 bases between. This CDR3 contains 16 residues. Germline-derived CDR1 and CDR2 are LNHNV and YYDKDF (reference sequence).

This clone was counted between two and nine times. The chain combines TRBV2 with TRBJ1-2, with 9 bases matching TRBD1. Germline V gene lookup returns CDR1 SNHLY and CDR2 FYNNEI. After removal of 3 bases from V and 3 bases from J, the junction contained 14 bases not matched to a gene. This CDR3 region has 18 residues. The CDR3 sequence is CASSDGQGPRIGDYGYTF. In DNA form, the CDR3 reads TGTGCCAGCAGTGATGGACAGGGGCCACGAATAGGCGACTATGGCTACACCTTC. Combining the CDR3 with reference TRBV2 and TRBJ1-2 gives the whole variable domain EPEVTQTPSHQVTQMGQEVILRCVPISNHLYFYWYRQILGQKVEFLVSFYNNEISEKSEIFDDQFSVERPDGSNFTLKIRSTKLEDSAMYFCASSDGQGPRIGDYGYTFGSGTRLTVV.

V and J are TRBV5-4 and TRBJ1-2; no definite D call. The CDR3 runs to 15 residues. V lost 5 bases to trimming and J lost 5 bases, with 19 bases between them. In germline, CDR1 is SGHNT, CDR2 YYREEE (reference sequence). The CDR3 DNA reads TGTGCCAGCAGTTATGACACCTACCTCCCTTATGGCTACACCTTC. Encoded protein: CASSYDTYLPYGYTF. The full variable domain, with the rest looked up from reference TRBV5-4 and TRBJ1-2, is ETGVTQSPTHLIKTRGQQVTLRCSSQSGHNTVSWYQQALGQGPQFIFQYYREEENGRGNFPPRFSGLQFPNYSSELNVNALELDDSALYLCASSYDTYLPYGYTFGSGTRLTVV.

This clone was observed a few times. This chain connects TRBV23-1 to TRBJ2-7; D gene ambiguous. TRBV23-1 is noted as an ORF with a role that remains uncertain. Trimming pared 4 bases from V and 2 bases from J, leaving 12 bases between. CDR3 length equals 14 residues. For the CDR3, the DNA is TGCGCCAGCAGTCTCCAGGCGCTGCCCTACGAGCAGTACTTC. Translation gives CASSLQALPYEQYF.

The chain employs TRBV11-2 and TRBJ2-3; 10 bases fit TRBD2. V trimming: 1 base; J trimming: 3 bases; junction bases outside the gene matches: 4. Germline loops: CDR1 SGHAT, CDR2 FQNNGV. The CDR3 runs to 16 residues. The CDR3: CASSLGASGGTDTQYF. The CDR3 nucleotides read TGTGCCAGCAGCTTAGGGGCTAGCGGGGGAACAGATACGCAGTATTTT.

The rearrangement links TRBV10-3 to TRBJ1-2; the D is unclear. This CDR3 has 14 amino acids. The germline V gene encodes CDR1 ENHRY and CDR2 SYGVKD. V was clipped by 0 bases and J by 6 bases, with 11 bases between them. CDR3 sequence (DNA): TGTGCCATCAGTGAGTCGGACTCGACGGATGGCTACACCTTC. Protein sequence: CAISESDSTDGYTF.

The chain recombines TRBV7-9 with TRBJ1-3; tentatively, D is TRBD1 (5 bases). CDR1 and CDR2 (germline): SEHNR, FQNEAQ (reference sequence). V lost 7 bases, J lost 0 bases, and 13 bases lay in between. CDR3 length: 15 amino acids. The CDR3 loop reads CASTPTASSGNTIYF. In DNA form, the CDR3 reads TGTGCCAGCACCCCGACAGCGAGCTCTGGAAACACCATATATTTT. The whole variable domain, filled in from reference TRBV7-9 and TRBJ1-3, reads DTGVSQNPRHKITKRGQNVTFRCDPISEHNRLYWYRQTLGQGPEFLTYFQNEAQLEKSRLLSDRFSAERPKGSFSTLEIQRTEQGDSAMYLCASTPTASSGNTIYFGEGSWLTVV.

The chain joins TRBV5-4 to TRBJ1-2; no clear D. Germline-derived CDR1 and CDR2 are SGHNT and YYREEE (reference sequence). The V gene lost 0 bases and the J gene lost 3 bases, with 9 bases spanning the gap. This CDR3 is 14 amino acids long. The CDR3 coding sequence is TGTGCCAGCAGCTTGGCCGGCCAGGACTATGGCTACACCTTC. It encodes CASSLAGQDYGYTF.

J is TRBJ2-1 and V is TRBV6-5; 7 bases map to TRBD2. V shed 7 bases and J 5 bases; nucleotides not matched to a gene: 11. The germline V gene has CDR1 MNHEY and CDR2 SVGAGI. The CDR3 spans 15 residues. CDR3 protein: CASNKLAIHNNEQFF. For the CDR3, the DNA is TGTGCCAGCAATAAACTAGCGATCCACAACAATGAGCAGTTCTTC.

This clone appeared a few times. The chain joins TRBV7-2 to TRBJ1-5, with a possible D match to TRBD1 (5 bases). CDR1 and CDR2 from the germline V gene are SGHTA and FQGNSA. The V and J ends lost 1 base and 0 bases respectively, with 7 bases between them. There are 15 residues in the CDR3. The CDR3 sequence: CASSLVGDSNQPQHF. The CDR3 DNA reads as TGTGCCAGCAGCTTAGTAGGGGATAGCAATCAGCCCCAGCATTTT.

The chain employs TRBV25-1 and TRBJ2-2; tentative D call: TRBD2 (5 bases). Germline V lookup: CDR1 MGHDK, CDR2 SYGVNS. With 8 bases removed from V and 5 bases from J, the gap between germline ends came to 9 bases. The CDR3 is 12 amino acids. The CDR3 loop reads CASGRRTGELFF. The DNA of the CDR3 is TGTGCCAGCGGCCGGAGGACCGGGGAGCTGTTTTTT. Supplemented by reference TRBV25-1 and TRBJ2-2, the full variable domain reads EADIYQTPRYLVIGTGKKITLECSQTMGHDKMYWYQQDPGMELHLIHYSYGVNSTEKGDLSSESTVSRIRTEHFPLTLESARPSHTSQYLCASGRRTGELFFGEGSRLTVL.

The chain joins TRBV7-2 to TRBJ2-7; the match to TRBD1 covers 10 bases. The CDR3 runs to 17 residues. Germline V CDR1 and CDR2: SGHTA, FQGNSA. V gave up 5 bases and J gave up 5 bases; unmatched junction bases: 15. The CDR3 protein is CASSPPGQGIGMNEQYF. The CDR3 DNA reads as TGTGCCAGCAGCCCGCCGGGACAGGGGATTGGCATGAACGAGCAGTACTTC.

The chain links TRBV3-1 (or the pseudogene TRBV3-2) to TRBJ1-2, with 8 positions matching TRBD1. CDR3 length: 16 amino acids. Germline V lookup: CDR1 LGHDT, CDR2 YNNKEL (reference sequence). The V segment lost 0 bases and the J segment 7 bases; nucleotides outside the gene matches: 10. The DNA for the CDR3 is TGTGCCAGCAGCCAAGAGGGTGGCAGGGGGCGTCCTGGCTACACCTTC. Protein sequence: CASSQEGGRGRPGYTF.

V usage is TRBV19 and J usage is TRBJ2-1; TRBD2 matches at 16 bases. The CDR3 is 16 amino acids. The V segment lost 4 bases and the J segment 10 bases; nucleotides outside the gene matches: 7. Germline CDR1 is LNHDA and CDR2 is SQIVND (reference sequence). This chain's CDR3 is CASSTGLAGGSEEQFF. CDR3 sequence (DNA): TGTGCCAGTAGTACGGGACTAGCGGGGGGGTCGGAAGAGCAGTTCTTC.

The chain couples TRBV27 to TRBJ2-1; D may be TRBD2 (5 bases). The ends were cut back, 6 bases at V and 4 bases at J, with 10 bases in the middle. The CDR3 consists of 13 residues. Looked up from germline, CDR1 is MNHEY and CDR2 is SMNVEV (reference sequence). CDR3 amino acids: CASSRTLYNEQFF. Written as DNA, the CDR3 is TGTGCCAGCAGCCGGACTCTTTACAATGAGCAGTTCTTC.

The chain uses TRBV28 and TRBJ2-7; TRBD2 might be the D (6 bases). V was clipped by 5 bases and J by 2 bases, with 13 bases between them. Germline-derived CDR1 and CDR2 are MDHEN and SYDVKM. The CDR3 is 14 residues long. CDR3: CASSRDWGAYEQYF. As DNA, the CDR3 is TGTGCCAGCAGTCGGGACTGGGGGGCCTACGAGCAGTACTTC.

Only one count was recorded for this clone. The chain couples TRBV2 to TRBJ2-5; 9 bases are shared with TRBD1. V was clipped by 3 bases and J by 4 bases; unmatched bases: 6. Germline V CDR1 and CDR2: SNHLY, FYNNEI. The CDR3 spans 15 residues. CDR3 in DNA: TGTGCCAGCAGTGAGCCGGGACAGGGAAGAGAGACCCAGTACTTC. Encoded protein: CASSEPGQGRETQYF.

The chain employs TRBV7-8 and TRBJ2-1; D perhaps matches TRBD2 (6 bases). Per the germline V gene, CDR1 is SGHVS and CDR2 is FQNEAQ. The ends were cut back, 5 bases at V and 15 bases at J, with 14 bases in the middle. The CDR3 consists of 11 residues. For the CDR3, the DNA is TGTGCCAGCAGCCCCGGACTTAGCGGGTTCTTC. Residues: CASSPGLSGFF.

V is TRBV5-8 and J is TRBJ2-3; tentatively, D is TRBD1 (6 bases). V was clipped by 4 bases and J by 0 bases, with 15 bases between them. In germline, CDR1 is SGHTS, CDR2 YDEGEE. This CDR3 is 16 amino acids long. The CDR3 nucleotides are TGTGCCAGCAGCATTACAGGGTCCTATAGCACAGATACGCAGTATTTT. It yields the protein CASSITGSYSTDTQYF.